This is a list of T cell receptor beta chains from one sample in a study of radiotherapy plus CTLA-4 blockade in lung cancer. Produced via immunoSEQ multiplex PCR; TCRdb's table is partial and in-frame only. The sample yields about 82,000 clones, about three quarters seen once. The specimen was peripheral blood, collected from a patient treated with radiotherapy plus ipilimumab. Receptor source: a human donor with non-small cell lung cancer that progressed on radiotherapy plus ipilimumab. Each CDR3 is given with its conserved first and last residue. The D gene is left open where the match is weak. Some rows have no size entry. The others give once, few or many, or a class for an expanded clone.

J: TRBJ2-3; D: NA; size: few; V: TRBV7-2; DNA: TGTGCCAGCAGGACGGGGGGCACAGATACGCAGTATTTT; CDR3: CASRTGGTDTQYF
J: TRBJ1-4; D: TRBD1; size: NA; V: TRBV27; DNA: TGTGCCAGCAGTGCCCGGGACAGCAAAGGGAATGAAAAACTGTTTTTT; CDR3: CASSARDSKGNEKLFF
J: TRBJ1-2; D: TRBD1; size: NA; V: TRBV2; DNA: TGTGCCAGCATCTTCCTGGGACAGGCCTATGGCTACACCTTC; CDR3: CASIFLGQAYGYTF
J: TRBJ2-1; D: TRBD2; size: NA; V: TRBV5-1; DNA: TGCGCCAGCAGCTTTGCTAGCGGGAACAATGAGCAGTTCTTC; CDR3: CASSFASGNNEQFF
J: TRBJ2-5; D: TRBD2; size: NA; V: TRBV7-9; DNA: TGTGTCAGCAGCGACAGGACGGGAGGGCGAGAGACCCAGTACTTC; CDR3: CVSSDRTGGRETQYF
J: TRBJ1-6; D: NA; size: NA; V: TRBV9; DNA: TGTGCCAGCAGCGTGCAGGGTGCCTCGGATTCACCCCTCCACTTT; CDR3: CASSVQGASDSPLHF
J: TRBJ2-7; D: NA; size: NA; V: TRBV9; DNA: TGTGCCAGCAGCGTGGGCGACTCGAGCTCCTACGAGCAGTACTTC; CDR3: CASSVGDSSSYEQYF
J: TRBJ1-1; D: NA; size: NA; V: TRBV19; DNA: TGTGCCAGTCGGCAGTCCGGGTACACTGAAGCTTTCTTT; CDR3: CASRQSGYTEAFF
J: TRBJ2-7; D: NA; size: few; V: TRBV7-6; DNA: TGTGCCAGCAGCTACGGAAACGGCGAGCAGTACTTC; CDR3: CASSYGNGEQYF
J: TRBJ2-7; D: TRBD2; size: NA; V: TRBV5-1; DNA: TGCGCCAGGGGACTAGCGGGGCTCTACGAGCAGTACTTC; CDR3: CARGLAGLYEQYF
J: TRBJ2-7; D: TRBD1; size: NA; V: TRBV18; DNA: TGTGCCAGCTCCCAAGGGACAGGGGTTTACTACGAGCAGTACTTC; CDR3: CASSQGTGVYYEQYF
J: TRBJ1-6; D: TRBD1; size: NA; V: TRBV6-5; DNA: TGTGCCAGCAGTAAAGGGGACAGGAATTCACCCCTCCACTTT; CDR3: CASSKGDRNSPLHF
J: TRBJ2-1; D: TRBD2; size: few; V: TRBV11-3; DNA: TGTGCCAGCAGCTTTAGCGGGGGTTACAATGAGCAGTTCTTC; CDR3: CASSFSGGYNEQFF
J: TRBJ2-3; D: TRBD2; size: NA; V: TRBV6-1; DNA: TGTGCCACCGGGGGACTAGCGGGACTCACAGATACGCAGTATTTT; CDR3: CATGGLAGLTDTQYF
J: TRBJ1-6; D: NA; size: NA; V: TRBV6-1; DNA: TGTGCCAGCAGTGGTCGCTCCTATAATTCACCCCTCCACTTT; CDR3: CASSGRSYNSPLHF
J: TRBJ2-6; D: NA; size: once; V: TRBV18; DNA: TGTGCCAGCTCCCGTTCACGCCCCCAACTCTCTGGGGCCAACGTCCTGACTTTC; CDR3: CASSRSRPQLSGANVLTF
J: TRBJ2-7; D: TRBD1; size: medium-sized; V: TRBV5-1; DNA: TGCGCCAGCTCGGAACCGGGACAGGGGGTCTACGAGCAGTACTTC; CDR3: CASSEPGQGVYEQYF
J: TRBJ1-4; D: NA; size: few; V: TRBV2; DNA: TGTGCCAGCAGTCTACAGGGCACTGGGGGAAAACTGTTTTTT; CDR3: CASSLQGTGGKLFF
J: TRBJ2-5; D: TRBD2; size: NA; V: TRBV5-1; DNA: TGCGCCAGCAGCCAAGGGACTAGCGGGGGGGCCCAGGAGACCCAGTACTTC; CDR3: CASSQGTSGGAQETQYF
J: TRBJ2-7; D: NA; size: NA; V: TRBV28; DNA: TGTGCCAGCAGTTCGGTAGGGGGGGGCTACGAGCAGTACTTC; CDR3: CASSSVGGGYEQYF
J: TRBJ2-1; D: NA; size: few; V: TRBV7-9; DNA: TGTGCCAGCAGCTCGTCGAATGAGCAGTTCTTC; CDR3: CASSSSNEQFF
J: TRBJ2-1; D: TRBD2; size: once; V: TRBV10-3; DNA: TGTGCCATCAGTGCACCGGGACTAGCGGGAACCAATGAGCAGTTCTTC; CDR3: CAISAPGLAGTNEQFF
J: TRBJ1-1; D: TRBD1; size: NA; V: TRBV11-1; DNA: TGTGCCAGCAGAATATCGGACAGGGAGAACACTGAAGCTTTCTTT; CDR3: CASRISDRENTEAFF
J: TRBJ1-1; D: NA; size: few; V: TRBV5-4; DNA: TGTGCCACCTCCTTTGGTGGCACTGAAGCTTTCTTT; CDR3: CATSFGGTEAFF
J: TRBJ1-2; D: NA; size: NA; V: TRBV10-3; DNA: TGTGCCATCAGTGAGCAGGTATACTATGGCTACACCTTC; CDR3: CAISEQVYYGYTF
J: TRBJ2-2; D: TRBD1; size: NA; V: TRBV9; DNA: TGTGCCAGCAGCGTGGGACAGCACACCGGGGAGCTGTTTTTT; CDR3: CASSVGQHTGELFF
J: TRBJ1-2; D: TRBD1; size: NA; V: TRBV2; DNA: TGTGCCAGTATACGACGCGGGACAGCCCTCCCGGCACATGGCTACACCTTC; CDR3: CASIRRGTALPAHGYTF
J: TRBJ2-5; D: TRBD2; size: many; V: TRBV10-3; DNA: TGTGCCATCAGTGAGTCGATCGGGGGGGAGACCCAGTACTTC; CDR3: CAISESIGGETQYF
J: TRBJ1-5; D: NA; size: once; V: TRBV27; DNA: TGTGCCAGCAGCGGGACATTGGATAGCAATCAGCCCCAGCATTTT; CDR3: CASSGTLDSNQPQHF
J: TRBJ1-2; D: NA; size: NA; V: TRBV29-1; DNA: TGCAGCCTTGGGTCCGACTATGGTGGCTACACCTTC; CDR3: CSLGSDYGGYTF
J: TRBJ2-1; D: NA; size: NA; V: TRBV2; DNA: TGTGCCAGCAGTGTGACAGGGAGGGAGCAGTTCTTC; CDR3: CASSVTGREQFF
J: TRBJ1-5; D: NA; size: NA; V: TRBV10-3; DNA: TGTGCCATCAGTGAGTCGGGGGCGGGGGGCAATCAGCCCCAGCATTTT; CDR3: CAISESGAGGNQPQHF
J: TRBJ1-5; D: NA; size: few; V: TRBV6-5; DNA: TGTGCCAGCAGTGACGGAGATAGCAATCAGCCCCAGCATTTT; CDR3: CASSDGDSNQPQHF
J: TRBJ1-2; D: NA; size: NA; V: TRBV28; DNA: TGTGCCAGCAGCCGACGGAACTATGGCTACACCTTC; CDR3: CASSRRNYGYTF
J: TRBJ1-1; D: NA; size: NA; V: TRBV18; DNA: TGTGCCAGCTCACCGGACCAGAACACTGAAGCTTTCTTT; CDR3: CASSPDQNTEAFF
J: TRBJ1-1; D: NA; size: NA; V: TRBV6-5; DNA: TGTGCCAGCAGTCTCCTCCGGGGCACTGAAGCTTTCTTT; CDR3: CASSLLRGTEAFF
J: TRBJ2-7; D: NA; size: once; V: TRBV2; DNA: TGTGCCAGCAGGACCGGGGCCTACGAGCAGTACTTC; CDR3: CASRTGAYEQYF
J: TRBJ1-4; D: TRBD1; size: NA; V: TRBV6-5; DNA: TGTGCCAGCAGTTCTTTAGACAGGGGGAATGAAAAACTGTTTTTT; CDR3: CASSSLDRGNEKLFF